The 11 T cell receptor beta chains below all came from one sample that was sequenced in a study of radiotherapy plus CTLA-4 blockade in lung cancer. TCRdb keeps only in-frame clones here, not all; method: immunoSEQ multiplex PCR. The sample lists roughly 32,000 clones; less than 75% were seen once. Source: peripheral blood, taken from a patient treated with radiotherapy plus ipilimumab. The receptors stem from a human donor with non-small cell lung cancer who had stable disease on radiotherapy plus ipilimumab.

The rearrangement links TRBV5-6 to TRBJ2-7, with TRBD2 as a possible D gene (5 bases). This CDR3 region has 12 residues. Germline lookup yields CDR1 SGHDT and CDR2 YYEEEE. V gave up 7 bases and J gave up 7 bases, with 15 bases separating them. DNA of the CDR3: TGTGCCAGCGGCGGACTCGGCTTGGAGCAGTACTTC. Residues: CASGGLGLEQYF.

The chain has TRBV4-1 and TRBJ2-5; 7 bases fit TRBD2. Trimming at V came to 1 base and at J to 1 base, leaving 3 bases not matched to a gene. Germline assignment: CDR1 MGHRA and CDR2 YSYEKL. The length of the CDR3 is 15 residues. In DNA, the CDR3 is TGCGCCAGCAGCCAAGTAGCGGGCACCCAAGAGACCCAGTACTTC. It is translated as CASSQVAGTQETQYF.

The chain is built from TRBV7-2 and TRBJ1-2, with 7 bases identical to TRBD1. Germline V gives CDR1 SGHTA, CDR2 FQGNSA. V lost 7 bases and J lost 6; bases outside the gene matches: 14. The CDR3 sequence is 15 residues long. The CDR3 region has the DNA TGTGCCAGCAAAACTAGGGCCCAGGGGGTTAATGGCTACACCTTC. This codes for CASKTRAQGVNGYTF.

In nucleotides, the CDR3 is TGTGCCAGCAGGCGGACAGGGGACTACGAGCAGTACTTC. It codes for CASRRTGDYEQYF. The chain links TRBV6-5 to TRBJ2-7; 9 bases fit TRBD1. The CDR3 loop spans 13 amino acids. Germline V gives CDR1 MNHEY, CDR2 SVGAGI. Trimming at V came to 6 bases and at J to 3 bases, leaving 3 bases not matched to a gene.

The gene calls are TRBV7-9 and TRBJ2-7, with D possibly being TRBD2 (6 bases). This CDR3 has 15 residues. Trimming removed 5 bases at V and 4 bases at J, with 18 bases between. Germline V gives CDR1 SEHNR, CDR2 FQNEAQ (reference sequence). CDR3 bases: TGTGCCAGCAGCCTCCTGGGGCTAGCGAAATACGAGCAGTACTTC. It specifies CASSLLGLAKYEQYF.

This clone showed up just once. The chain uses TRBV18 and TRBJ2-7; the match to TRBD2 covers 8 bases. The germline CDR1 and CDR2 sequences are KGHSH and LQKENI. The CDR3 extends over 15 amino acids. J lost 3 bases, V lost 0 bases, and 4 bases had no gene match. The CDR3, as DNA: TGTGCCAGCTCACCACCGGGACTAGGTATCTACGAGCAGTACTTC. This sequence encodes CASSPPGLGIYEQYF.

This sequence joins TRBV6-6 and TRBJ1-2, with D hard to call. V gave up 6 bases and J gave up 8 bases, with 10 bases separating them. Germline V gene lookup returns CDR1 MNHNY and CDR2 SVGAGI (reference sequence). The CDR3 extends over 11 amino acids. This CDR3 is CASSGPLGYTF. The CDR3, as DNA: TGTGCCAGCAGCGGACCCCTAGGCTACACCTTC.

This clone is medium-sized within its sample. The chain is built from TRBV5-1 and TRBJ2-7; no clear D gene. CDR1 SGHRS and CDR2 YFSETQ come from the germline V gene. The V and J ends lost 1 base and 0 bases respectively, with 11 bases between them. The CDR3 has 15 residues. Here the CDR3 reads CASSLLHGSSYEQYF. DNA for the CDR3: TGCGCCAGCAGCTTGCTCCACGGAAGCTCCTACGAGCAGTACTTC.

This sequence joins TRBV14 and TRBJ2-5, with no clear D. The germline V and J ends were trimmed by 3 bases and 5 bases, with 4 bases remaining between them. The CDR3 length is 11 residues. CDR1 is SGHDN, CDR2 FVKESK, per germline. In DNA form, the CDR3 reads TGTGCCAGCAGCCAGCGGGAGACCCAGTACTTC. This translates into CASSQRETQYF.

V usage is TRBV5-6 and J usage is TRBJ1-6; D not resolved. Germline lookup yields CDR1 SGHDT and CDR2 YYEEEE. The CDR3 is 16 amino acids. V was cut by 0 bases and J by 12 bases, with 19 bases left in between. The CDR3 DNA reads as TGTGCCAGCAGCTTGGCCGCCCAGACCCTTTCTGTACCCCTCCACTTT. Its translation is CASSLAAQTLSVPLHF.

The chain combines TRBV6-5 with TRBJ2-3, with D perhaps TRBD1 (5 bases). Trimming removed 0 bases at V and 6 bases at J, with 16 bases between. This CDR3 has 16 residues. Germline V gene sequence: CDR1 MNHEY, CDR2 SVGAGI. For the CDR3, the DNA is TGTGCCAGCAGTTACTCGGTGGACACACAGTGGGATACGCAGTATTTT. This codes for CASSYSVDTQWDTQYF.